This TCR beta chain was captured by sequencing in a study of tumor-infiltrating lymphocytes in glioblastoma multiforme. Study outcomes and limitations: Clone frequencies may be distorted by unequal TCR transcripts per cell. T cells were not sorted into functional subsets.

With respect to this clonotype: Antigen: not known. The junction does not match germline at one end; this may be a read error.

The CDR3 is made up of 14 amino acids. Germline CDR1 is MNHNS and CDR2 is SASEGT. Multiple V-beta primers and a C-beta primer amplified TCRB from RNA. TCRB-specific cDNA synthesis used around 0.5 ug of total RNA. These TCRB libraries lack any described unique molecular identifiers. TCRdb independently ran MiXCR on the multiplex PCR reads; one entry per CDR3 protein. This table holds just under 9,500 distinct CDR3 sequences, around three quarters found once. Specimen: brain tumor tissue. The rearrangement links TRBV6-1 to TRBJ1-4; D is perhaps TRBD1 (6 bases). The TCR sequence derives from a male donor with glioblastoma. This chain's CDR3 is CASSEGGFYEKLFF. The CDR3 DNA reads TGTGCAAGCAGTGAGGGGGGTTTTTACGAAAAACTGTTTTTT.